Following are 10 T cell receptor beta chains from one sample sequenced in a study of T-cell memory formation after mild COVID-19. TCRdb reprocessed the 5' RACE reads via MiXCR and lists one record per CDR3 protein. The data contain about 190,000 distinct CDR3 sequences, over 9.5% of them seen just once; the ten biggest clones take up approximately 3%. Sequencing used PBMCs or a T cell subset sorted from them (not recorded which). All receptors derive from a man aged 18 to 30 who had mild COVID-19 (a few samples of this study predate the infection). Cell type and time point are not known.

This clonotype was seen a handful of times. The chain employs TRBV12-3 or TRBV12-4 and TRBJ2-5; D not certain. This CDR3 region has 15 residues. V lost 2 bases and J lost 5, with 15 bases in between. Here the CDR3 DNA reads TGTGCCAGCAGTTTAAGGAGCAGCTCTAGGGAGACCCAGTACTTC. It is translated as CASSLRSSSRETQYF.

This chain joins TRBV15 and TRBJ2-5; no definite D call. The CDR3 contains 12 residues. Germline CDR1 and CDR2: LNHNV and YYDKDF (reference sequence). The ends were cut back, 1 base at V and 5 bases at J, with 5 bases in the middle. CDR3 bases: TGTGCCACCAGCAGAGGGAAGGAGACCCAGTACTTC. It codes for CATSRGKETQYF.

This chain uses TRBV3-1 with TRBJ2-1; TRBD1 is a possible D gene (5 bases). The CDR3 has 16 amino acids. V lost 1 base to trimming and J lost 0 bases, with 10 bases between them. Germline lookup yields CDR1 LGHDT and CDR2 YNNKEL (reference sequence). CDR3 amino acids: CASSQGGAFSYNEQFF. DNA of the CDR3: TGTGCCAGCAGCCAAGGTGGGGCCTTCTCCTACAATGAGCAGTTCTTC.

In its sample, this clonotype was seen a few times. J is TRBJ2-1 and V is TRBV6-4; TRBD2 matches 7 bases. The V gene's germline CDR1 is MRHNA and CDR2 SNTAGT. The V gene end was trimmed by 4 bases and the J gene end by 9 bases; junction bases not matched to a gene: 6. CDR3 length equals 13 residues. Here the CDR3 reads CASSAGLVGEQFF. The CDR3 DNA reads TGTGCCAGCAGTGCCGGACTAGTGGGTGAGCAGTTCTTC.

The chain uses TRBV19 and TRBJ1-4; no reliable D call. The V gene's germline CDR1 is LNHDA and CDR2 SQIVND (reference sequence). CDR3 size: 12 residues. V was cut by 8 bases and J by 8 bases, with 12 bases left in between. DNA of the CDR3: TGTGCCAGTGCGGAGGACGGGGAAAAACTGTTTTTT. Protein sequence: CASAEDGEKLFF.

V usage is TRBV21-1 and J usage is TRBJ2-7. TRBV21-1 is annotated as a pseudogene. The CDR3 has 14 residues. The CDR3 region is CASSKTPGVYEQYV. Here the CDR3 DNA reads TGTGCCAGCAGCAAAACGCCAGGTGTCTACGAGCAGTACGTC.

A few counts support this clonotype. V is TRBV6-2 or TRBV6-3 and J is TRBJ2-1; D remains ambiguous. The CDR3 spans 12 residues. Per germline, CDR1 MNHEY and CDR2 SVGEGT. Deletions cut 5 bases from V and 9 bases from J, with 11 bases between. The CDR3 sequence: CASSESVREQFF. The CDR3 DNA follows: TGTGCCAGCAGTGAGAGCGTTCGTGAGCAGTTCTTC.

This clonotype was counted only a few times. J is TRBJ1-1 and V is TRBV7-9; 7 bases line up with TRBD1. Germline assignment: CDR1 SEHNR and CDR2 FQNEAQ (reference sequence). V was clipped by 5 bases and J by 7 bases; unmatched bases: 4. CDR3 length equals 12 residues. This CDR3 is CASSRTGVEAFF. The CDR3 region has the DNA TGTGCCAGCAGCCGTACAGGGGTTGAAGCTTTCTTT.

Only a few counts were recorded for this clonotype. This rearrangement joins TRBV15 to TRBJ1-6; D is uncertain. Trimming pared 0 bases from V and 11 bases from J, leaving 11 bases between. The CDR3 runs to 14 residues. Germline V CDR1 and CDR2: LNHNV, YYDKDF (reference sequence). The CDR3 protein is CATSRDRRAAPLHF. CDR3 DNA: TGTGCCACCAGCAGAGATCGACGCGCGGCACCCCTCCACTTT.

This clonotype came up many times. The J gene is TRBJ2-3, the V gene TRBV4-2, with no clear D. The length of the CDR3 is 19 residues. V gave up 0 bases and J gave up 0 bases, with 19 bases separating them. Germline V lookup: CDR1 LGHNA, CDR2 YNFKEQ. This chain's CDR3 is CASSQDKRAARFSTDTQYF. CDR3 sequence (DNA): TGTGCCAGCAGCCAAGATAAAAGGGCAGCACGTTTCAGCACAGATACGCAGTATTTT.